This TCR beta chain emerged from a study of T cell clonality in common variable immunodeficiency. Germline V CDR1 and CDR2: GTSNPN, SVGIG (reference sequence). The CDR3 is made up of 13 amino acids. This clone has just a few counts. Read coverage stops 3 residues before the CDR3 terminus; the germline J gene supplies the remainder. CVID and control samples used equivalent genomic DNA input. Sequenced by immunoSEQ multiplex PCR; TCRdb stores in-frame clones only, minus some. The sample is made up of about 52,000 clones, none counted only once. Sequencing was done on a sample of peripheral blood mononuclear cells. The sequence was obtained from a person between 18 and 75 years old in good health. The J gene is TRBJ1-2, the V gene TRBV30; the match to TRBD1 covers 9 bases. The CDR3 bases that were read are TGTGCCTGGAGTGGACAGGGGGTCTACGAC. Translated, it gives CAWSGQGVYD. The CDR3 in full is CAWSGQGVYDYTF.